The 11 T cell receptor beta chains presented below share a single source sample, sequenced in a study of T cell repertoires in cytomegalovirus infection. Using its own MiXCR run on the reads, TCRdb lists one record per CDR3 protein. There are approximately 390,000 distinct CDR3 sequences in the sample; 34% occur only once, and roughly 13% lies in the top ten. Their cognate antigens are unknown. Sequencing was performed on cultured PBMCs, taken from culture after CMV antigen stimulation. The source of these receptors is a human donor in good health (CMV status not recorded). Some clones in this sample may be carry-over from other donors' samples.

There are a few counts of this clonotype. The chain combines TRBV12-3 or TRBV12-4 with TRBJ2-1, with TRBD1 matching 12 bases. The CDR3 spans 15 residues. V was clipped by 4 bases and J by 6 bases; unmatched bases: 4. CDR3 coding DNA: TGTGCCAGCAGTTCGGGACAGGGGGCTCGCAATGAGCAGTTCTTC. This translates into CASSSGQGARNEQFF.

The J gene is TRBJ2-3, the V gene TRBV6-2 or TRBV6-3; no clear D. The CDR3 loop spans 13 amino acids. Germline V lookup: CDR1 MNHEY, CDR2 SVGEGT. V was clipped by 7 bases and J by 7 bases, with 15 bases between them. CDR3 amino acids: CASNDVNDYTQYF. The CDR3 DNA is TGTGCCAGCAACGATGTCAACGATTATACGCAGTATTTT.

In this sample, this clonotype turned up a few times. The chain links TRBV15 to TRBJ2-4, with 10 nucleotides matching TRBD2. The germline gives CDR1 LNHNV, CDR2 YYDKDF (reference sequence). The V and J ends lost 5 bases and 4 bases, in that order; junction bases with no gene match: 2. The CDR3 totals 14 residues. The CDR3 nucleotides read TGTGCCACCAGCTGGACTAGCGGTAAAAACATTCAGTACTTC. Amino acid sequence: CATSWTSGKNIQYF.

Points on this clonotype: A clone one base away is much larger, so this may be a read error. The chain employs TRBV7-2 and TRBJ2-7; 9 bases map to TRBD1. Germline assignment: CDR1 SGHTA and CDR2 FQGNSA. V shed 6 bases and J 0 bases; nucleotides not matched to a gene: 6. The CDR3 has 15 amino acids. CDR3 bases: TGTGCCAGCAGGCGGACAGGGGCAAGCTCCTACGAGCAGTACTTC. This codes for CASRRTGASSYEQYF.

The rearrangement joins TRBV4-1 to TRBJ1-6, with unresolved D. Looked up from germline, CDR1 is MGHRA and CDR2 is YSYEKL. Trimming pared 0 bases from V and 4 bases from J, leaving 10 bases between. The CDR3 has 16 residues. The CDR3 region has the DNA TGCGCCAGCAGCCAAGACGGTCCACCTTATAATTCACCCCTCCACTTT. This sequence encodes CASSQDGPPYNSPLHF.

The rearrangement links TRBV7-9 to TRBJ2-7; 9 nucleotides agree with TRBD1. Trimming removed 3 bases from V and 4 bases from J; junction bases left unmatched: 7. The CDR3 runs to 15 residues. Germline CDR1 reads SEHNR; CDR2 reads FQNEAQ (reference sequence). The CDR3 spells CASSFPRDRVYEQYF. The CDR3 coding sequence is TGTGCCAGCAGCTTTCCACGGGACAGGGTGTACGAGCAGTACTTC.

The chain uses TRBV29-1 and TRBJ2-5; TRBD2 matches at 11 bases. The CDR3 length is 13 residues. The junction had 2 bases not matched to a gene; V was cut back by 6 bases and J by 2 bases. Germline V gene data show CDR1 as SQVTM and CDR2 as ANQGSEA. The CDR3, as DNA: TGCAGCGTGGGACTAGCGGTACAAGAGACCCAGTACTTC. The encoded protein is CSVGLAVQETQYF.

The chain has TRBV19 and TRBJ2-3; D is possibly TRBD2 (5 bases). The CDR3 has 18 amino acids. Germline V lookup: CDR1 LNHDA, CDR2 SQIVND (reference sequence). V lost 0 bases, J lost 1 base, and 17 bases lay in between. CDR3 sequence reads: CASSIEPPRSGGTDTQYF. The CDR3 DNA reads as TGTGCCAGTAGTATAGAACCCCCGAGGAGCGGAGGCACAGATACGCAGTATTTT.

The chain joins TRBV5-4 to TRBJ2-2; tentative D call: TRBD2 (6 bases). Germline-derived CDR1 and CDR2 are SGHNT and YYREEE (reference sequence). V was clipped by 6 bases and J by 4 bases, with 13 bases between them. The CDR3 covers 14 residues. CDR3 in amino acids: CASMVGSVTGELFF. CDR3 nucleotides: TGTGCCAGCATGGTCGGGAGTGTCACCGGGGAGCTGTTTTTT.

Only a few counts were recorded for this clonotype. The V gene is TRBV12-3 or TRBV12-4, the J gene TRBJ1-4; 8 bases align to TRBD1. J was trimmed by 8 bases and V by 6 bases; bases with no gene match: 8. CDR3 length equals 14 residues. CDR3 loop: CASRVTGTGEKLFF. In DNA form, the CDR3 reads TGTGCCAGCAGAGTAACAGGGACAGGAGAAAAACTGTTTTTT.

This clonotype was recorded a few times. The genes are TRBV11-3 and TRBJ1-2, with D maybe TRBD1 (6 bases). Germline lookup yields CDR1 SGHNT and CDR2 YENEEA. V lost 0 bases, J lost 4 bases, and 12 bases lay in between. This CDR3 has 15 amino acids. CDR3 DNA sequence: TGTGCCAGCAGCTTAGACGCACAGGGAGGCTATGGCTACACCTTC. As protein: CASSLDAQGGYGYTF.